This T cell receptor (beta chain) was identified during a study of Graves' ophthalmopathy and Graves' hyperthyroidism. From fresh peripheral blood, around 10 ml in volume, the PBMCs were obtained. The sequenced template was RNA, covering the TCR beta CDR3 region. First-round RT-PCR relied on HTBI primers, and a second-round multiplex PCR came next. TCRdb used MiXCR to reprocess the multiplex PCR reads, holding one entry per CDR3 protein. The sample carries 260,000 or so distinct CDR3 sequences, around 50% recorded once. Study-wide findings and caveats: Ophthalmopathy could be told apart from stable hyperthyroidism by a 13-signature model (87.88% sensitivity, around 81% specificity). Most thyroid clonotypes with frequency above 0.001 were detected in blood too. The model flagged ophthalmopathy progression at about 71% sensitivity and 72.22% specificity.

CDR1 is SGHTA and CDR2 is FQGNSA in the germline V gene. This CDR3 is 14 amino acids long. Trimming shortened V by 1 base and J by 6 bases, and 12 bases separated the two germline ends. A few counts support this clonotype. Its antigen is currently unknown. The receptor was isolated from an adult man with Graves' ophthalmopathy. The chain links TRBV7-2 to TRBJ1-1, with D perhaps TRBD1 (5 bases). Sequenced sample: peripheral blood. CDR3 amino acids: CASSLVGAFSEAFF. CDR3 in DNA: TGTGCCAGCAGCTTAGTTGGGGCCTTCTCTGAAGCTTTCTTT.